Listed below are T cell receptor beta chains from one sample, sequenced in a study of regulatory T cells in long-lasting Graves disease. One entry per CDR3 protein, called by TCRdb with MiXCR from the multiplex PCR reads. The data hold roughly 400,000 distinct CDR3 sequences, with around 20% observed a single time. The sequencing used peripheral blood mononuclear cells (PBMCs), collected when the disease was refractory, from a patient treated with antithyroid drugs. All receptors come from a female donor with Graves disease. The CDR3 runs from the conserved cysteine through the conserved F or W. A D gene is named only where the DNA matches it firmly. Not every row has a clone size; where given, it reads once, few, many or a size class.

cdr3_aa: CSASRGYEQYF
cdr3_nt: TGCAGTGCTAGTCGAGGCTACGAGCAGTACTTC
v_call: TRBV20-1
d_call: NA
j_call: TRBJ2-7
clone_size: NA

cdr3_aa: CASSFLNTGELFF
cdr3_nt: TGTGCCAGCAGCTTCTTGAACACCGGGGAGCTGTTTTTT
v_call: TRBV28
d_call: NA
j_call: TRBJ2-2
clone_size: many

cdr3_aa: CASSPYVQAMNTEAFF
cdr3_nt: TGTGCCAGCAGCCCTTACGTACAGGCGATGAACACTGAAGCTTTCTTT
v_call: TRBV5-4
d_call: NA
j_call: TRBJ1-1
clone_size: NA

cdr3_aa: CASSSGGLAGFGELFF
cdr3_nt: TGTGCCAGCAGCTCCGGTGGACTAGCGGGATTCGGGGAGCTGTTTTTT
v_call: TRBV11-2
d_call: TRBD2
j_call: TRBJ2-2
clone_size: many

cdr3_aa: CASSIGPEETQYF
cdr3_nt: TGTGCCAGCAGCATCGGGCCGGAAGAGACCCAGTACTTC
v_call: TRBV11-2
d_call: NA
j_call: TRBJ2-5
clone_size: many

cdr3_aa: CASSQVGQGGKDTEAFF
cdr3_nt: TGTGCCAGCAGCCAAGTGGGACAGGGGGGTAAGGACACTGAAGCTTTCTTT
v_call: TRBV3-1
d_call: TRBD1
j_call: TRBJ1-1
clone_size: NA

cdr3_aa: CATSRSVVWRGTGELFF
cdr3_nt: TGTGCCACCAGCAGATCCGTTGTTTGGAGGGGCACCGGGGAGCTGTTTTTT
v_call: TRBV15
d_call: NA
j_call: TRBJ2-2
clone_size: many

cdr3_aa: CASTTVGWMNGYTF
cdr3_nt: TGTGCCAGCACCACCGTGGGGTGGATGAATGGCTACACCTTC
v_call: TRBV28
d_call: NA
j_call: TRBJ1-2
clone_size: many

cdr3_aa: CASRGVGRNTIYF
cdr3_nt: TGTGCCAGCAGAGGGGTCGGAAGAAACACCATATATTTT
v_call: TRBV3-1
d_call: NA
j_call: TRBJ1-3
clone_size: few

cdr3_aa: CASRWYNEQFF
cdr3_nt: TGTGCCAGCAGGTGGTACAATGAGCAGTTCTTC
v_call: TRBV28
d_call: NA
j_call: TRBJ2-1
clone_size: few

cdr3_aa: CASSVVRNEQFF
cdr3_nt: TGTGCCAGCAGTGTGGTTAGGAATGAGCAGTTCTTC
v_call: TRBV28
d_call: NA
j_call: TRBJ2-1
clone_size: NA

cdr3_aa: CASSEYGGSYNEQFF
cdr3_nt: TGTGCCAGCAGTGAATACGGGGGCTCCTACAATGAGCAGTTCTTC
v_call: TRBV2
d_call: NA
j_call: TRBJ2-1
clone_size: many

cdr3_aa: CASSKGTSGLYEQYF
cdr3_nt: TGTGCCAGCAGTAAGGGGACTAGCGGGTTGTACGAGCAGTACTTC
v_call: TRBV28
d_call: TRBD2
j_call: TRBJ2-7
clone_size: many

cdr3_aa: CASSLTFTSGPNTGELFF
cdr3_nt: TGTGCCAGCAGCTTAACTTTTACTAGCGGACCGAACACCGGGGAGCTGTTTTTT
v_call: TRBV7-3
d_call: TRBD2
j_call: TRBJ2-2
clone_size: NA

cdr3_aa: CASSGQNMNTEAFF
cdr3_nt: TGTGCCAGCAGTGGACAGAACATGAACACTGAAGCTTTCTTT
v_call: TRBV6-1
d_call: NA
j_call: TRBJ1-1
clone_size: many

cdr3_aa: CASSLGGGPFQETQYF
cdr3_nt: TGTGCCAGCAGCTTAGGAGGCGGGCCGTTCCAAGAGACCCAGTACTTC
v_call: TRBV7-9
d_call: NA
j_call: TRBJ2-5
clone_size: many

cdr3_aa: CASSLEVGSRNTIYF
cdr3_nt: TGTGCCAGCAGCTTAGAAGTGGGGAGCCGAAACACCATATATTTT
v_call: TRBV7-2
d_call: NA
j_call: TRBJ1-3
clone_size: NA

cdr3_aa: CASSFTTRTGNTEAFF
cdr3_nt: TGTGCCAGCAGTTTCACCACCCGGACAGGTAACACTGAAGCTTTCTTT
v_call: TRBV6-9
d_call: TRBD1
j_call: TRBJ1-1
clone_size: many

cdr3_aa: CASSHRDRGPRNYGYTF
cdr3_nt: TGTGCCAGCAGCCACCGGGACAGGGGACCTCGTAACTATGGCTACACCTTC
v_call: TRBV7-8
d_call: TRBD1
j_call: TRBJ1-2
clone_size: NA

cdr3_aa: CAWQIRDRANGELFF
cdr3_nt: TGTGCCTGGCAGATCCGGGACAGGGCGAACGGGGAGCTGTTTTTT
v_call: TRBV30
d_call: TRBD1
j_call: TRBJ2-2
clone_size: many

cdr3_aa: CASGPKSNQPQHF
cdr3_nt: TGTGCCAGCGGACCTAAGAGCAATCAGCCCCAGCATTTT
v_call: TRBV27
d_call: NA
j_call: TRBJ1-5
clone_size: many

cdr3_aa: CATSRGTPLQETQYF
cdr3_nt: TGTGCCACCAGCAGGGGAACACCCCTCCAAGAGACCCAGTACTTC
v_call: TRBV15
d_call: NA
j_call: TRBJ2-5
clone_size: many

cdr3_aa: CSARRGGLAVGYRETQYF
cdr3_nt: TGCAGTGCTAGAAGGGGGGGACTAGCGGTGGGGTATAGGGAGACCCAGTACTTC
v_call: TRBV20-1
d_call: TRBD2
j_call: TRBJ2-5
clone_size: NA

cdr3_aa: CASSQGLAGMGEQFF
cdr3_nt: TGTGCCAGCAGCCAAGGACTAGCGGGAATGGGTGAGCAGTTCTTC
v_call: TRBV3-1
d_call: TRBD2
j_call: TRBJ2-1
clone_size: many

cdr3_aa: CASSPRRQGIQETQYF
cdr3_nt: TGTGCCAGCAGCCCACGCAGGCAGGGGATCCAAGAGACCCAGTACTTC
v_call: TRBV9
d_call: NA
j_call: TRBJ2-5
clone_size: NA

cdr3_aa: CAWRRSRRETQYF
cdr3_nt: TGTGCCTGGAGAAGATCGCGTCGAGAGACCCAGTACTTC
v_call: TRBV30
d_call: NA
j_call: TRBJ2-5
clone_size: few

cdr3_aa: CASSSHEGSWETQYF
cdr3_nt: TGTGCCAGCAGCTCCCATGAAGGGTCGTGGGAGACCCAGTACTTC
v_call: TRBV7-8
d_call: NA
j_call: TRBJ2-5
clone_size: many

cdr3_aa: CASSLSPILGLNPLAKNIQYF
cdr3_nt: TGTGCCAGCAGCTTAAGTCCCATCCTAGGACTAAACCCCTTAGCCAAAAACATTCAGTACTTC
v_call: TRBV7-9
d_call: NA
j_call: TRBJ2-4
clone_size: few

cdr3_aa: CASSLRYSGNTIYF
cdr3_nt: TGTGCCAGCAGTTTACGTTACTCTGGAAACACCATATATTTT
v_call: TRBV28
d_call: NA
j_call: TRBJ1-3
clone_size: few

cdr3_aa: CSASVGNSFMNTEALF
cdr3_nt: TGCAGTGCGTCGGTAGGGAATTCGTTCATGAACACTGAAGCTCTCTTT
v_call: TRBV20-1
d_call: NA
j_call: TRBJ1-1
clone_size: NA

cdr3_aa: CASSFAVGQGSSPLHF
cdr3_nt: TGTGCCAGCAGTTTTGCCGTGGGACAGGGAAGTTCACCCCTCCACTTT
v_call: TRBV28
d_call: TRBD1
j_call: TRBJ1-6
clone_size: many

cdr3_aa: CASGRESSYNEQFF
cdr3_nt: TGTGCTAGTGGTCGGGAGAGCTCCTACAATGAGCAGTTCTTC
v_call: TRBV12-5
d_call: NA
j_call: TRBJ2-1
clone_size: NA

cdr3_aa: CASSLESGSSGANVLTF
cdr3_nt: TGTGCCAGCAGCTTGGAATCAGGGAGCTCTGGGGCCAACGTCCTGACTTTC
v_call: TRBV5-5
d_call: NA
j_call: TRBJ2-6
clone_size: NA

cdr3_aa: CASSTDRVTEKLFF
cdr3_nt: TGTGCCAGCAGCACTGACAGGGTTACTGAAAAACTGTTTTTT
v_call: TRBV5-4
d_call: TRBD1
j_call: TRBJ1-4
clone_size: many

cdr3_aa: CAWSVYRLNTEAFF
cdr3_nt: TGTGCCTGGAGTGTATACAGACTGAACACTGAAGCTTTCTTT
v_call: TRBV30
d_call: NA
j_call: TRBJ1-1
clone_size: many

cdr3_aa: CASSLNPAPRGTIYF
cdr3_nt: TGTGCCAGCAGTTTAAACCCGGCGCCGCGGGGCACCATATATTTT
v_call: TRBV28
d_call: NA
j_call: TRBJ1-3
clone_size: many

cdr3_aa: CASNPPGQGLYEQYF
cdr3_nt: TGTGCCAGCAATCCCCCCGGGCAGGGACTTTACGAGCAGTACTTC
v_call: TRBV7-2
d_call: NA
j_call: TRBJ2-7
clone_size: NA

cdr3_aa: CASSETSGREDIQYF
cdr3_nt: TGTGCCAGCAGTGAAACTAGCGGGAGAGAGGACATTCAGTACTTC
v_call: TRBV6-1
d_call: TRBD2
j_call: TRBJ2-4
clone_size: NA

cdr3_aa: CAGSLTGNSPLHF
cdr3_nt: TGTGCCGGCAGCTTGACGGGAAATTCACCCCTCCACTTT
v_call: TRBV5-6
d_call: NA
j_call: TRBJ1-6
clone_size: NA